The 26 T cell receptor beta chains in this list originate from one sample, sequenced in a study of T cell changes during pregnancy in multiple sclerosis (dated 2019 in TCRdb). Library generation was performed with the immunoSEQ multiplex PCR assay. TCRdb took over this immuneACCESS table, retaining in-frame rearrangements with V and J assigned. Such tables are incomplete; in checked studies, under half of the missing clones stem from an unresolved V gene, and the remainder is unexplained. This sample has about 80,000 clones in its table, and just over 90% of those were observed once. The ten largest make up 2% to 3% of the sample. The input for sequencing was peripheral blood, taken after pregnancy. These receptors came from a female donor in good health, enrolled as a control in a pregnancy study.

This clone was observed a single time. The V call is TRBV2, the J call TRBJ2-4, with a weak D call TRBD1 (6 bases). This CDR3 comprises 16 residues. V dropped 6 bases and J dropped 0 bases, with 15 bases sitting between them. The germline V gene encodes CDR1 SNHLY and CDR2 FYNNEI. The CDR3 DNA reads TGTGCCAGCAGGAGGGACAATGGGTTAGCCAAAAACATTCAGTACTTC. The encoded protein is CASRRDNGLAKNIQYF.

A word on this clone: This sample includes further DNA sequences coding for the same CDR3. The CDR3 here is CASSLVGGSTDTQYF. The CDR3 DNA reads as TGTGCCAGCAGCTTGGTGGGGGGGAGCACAGATACGCAGTATTTT. The chain joins TRBV7-9 to TRBJ2-3; TRBD2 matches 7 bases. The CDR3 extends over 15 amino acids. Germline V gene sequence: CDR1 SEHNR, CDR2 FQNEAQ (reference sequence). V was clipped by 3 bases and J by 0 bases; unmatched bases: 3.

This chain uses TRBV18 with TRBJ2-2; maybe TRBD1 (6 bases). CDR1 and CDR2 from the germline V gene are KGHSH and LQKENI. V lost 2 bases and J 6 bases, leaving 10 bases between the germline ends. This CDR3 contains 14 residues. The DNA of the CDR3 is TGTGCCAGCTCACCAGAGAAGGGGGCCGGGGAGCTGTTTTTT. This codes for CASSPEKGAGELFF.

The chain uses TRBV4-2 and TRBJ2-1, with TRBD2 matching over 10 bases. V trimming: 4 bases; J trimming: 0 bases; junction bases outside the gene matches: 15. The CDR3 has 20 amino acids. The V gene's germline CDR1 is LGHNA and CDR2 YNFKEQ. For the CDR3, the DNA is TGTGCCAGCAGCCGGACGACCGGGACTAGCGCCCTTAGCTCCTACAATGAGCAGTTCTTC. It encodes CASSRTTGTSALSSYNEQFF.

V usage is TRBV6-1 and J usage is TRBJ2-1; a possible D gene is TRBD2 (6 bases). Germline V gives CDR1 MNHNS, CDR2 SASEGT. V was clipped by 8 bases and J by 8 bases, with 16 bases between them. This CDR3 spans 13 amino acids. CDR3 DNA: TGTGCCAGCCTAAACTTAAGACTAGATGAGCAGTTCTTC. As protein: CASLNLRLDEQFF.

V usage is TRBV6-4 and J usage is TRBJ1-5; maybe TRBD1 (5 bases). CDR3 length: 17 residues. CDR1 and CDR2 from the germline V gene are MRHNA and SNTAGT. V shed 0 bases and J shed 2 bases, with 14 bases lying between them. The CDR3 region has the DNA TGTGCCAGCAGTGACTCTTATGGGACGGGAGGCAATCAGCCCCAGCATTTT. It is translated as CASSDSYGTGGNQPQHF.

The CDR3 DNA reads TGTGCCAGAAGCTTTGCGCTCCGCTATGGCTACACCTTC. This encodes CARSFALRYGYTF. The V gene is TRBV5-3, the J gene TRBJ1-2; D gene unclear. TRBV5-3 is classed as an ORF, of uncertain function. The V gene lost 2 bases and the J gene lost 4 bases, with 9 bases spanning the gap. The CDR3 length is 13 residues.

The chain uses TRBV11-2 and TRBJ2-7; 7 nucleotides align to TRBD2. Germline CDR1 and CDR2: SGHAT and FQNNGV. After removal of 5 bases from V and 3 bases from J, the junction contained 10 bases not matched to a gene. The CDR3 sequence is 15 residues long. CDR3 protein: CASSISSGDFYEQYF. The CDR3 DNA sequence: TGTGCCAGCAGCATATCCAGCGGGGACTTCTACGAGCAGTACTTC.

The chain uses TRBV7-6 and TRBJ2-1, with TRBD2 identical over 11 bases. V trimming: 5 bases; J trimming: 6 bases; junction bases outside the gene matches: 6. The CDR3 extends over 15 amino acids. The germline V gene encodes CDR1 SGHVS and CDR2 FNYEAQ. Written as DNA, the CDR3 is TGTGCCAGCAGCCAGCTCGGACTAGCGGGCAATGAGCAGTTCTTC. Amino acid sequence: CASSQLGLAGNEQFF.

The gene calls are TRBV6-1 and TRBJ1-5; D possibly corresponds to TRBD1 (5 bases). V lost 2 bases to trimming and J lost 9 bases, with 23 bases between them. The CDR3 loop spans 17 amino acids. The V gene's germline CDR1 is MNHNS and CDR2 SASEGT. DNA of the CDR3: TGTGCCAGCAGTGAAACCGAGTGGGAGGGGAGGACGTGGCCCCAGCATTTT. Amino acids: CASSETEWEGRTWPQHF.

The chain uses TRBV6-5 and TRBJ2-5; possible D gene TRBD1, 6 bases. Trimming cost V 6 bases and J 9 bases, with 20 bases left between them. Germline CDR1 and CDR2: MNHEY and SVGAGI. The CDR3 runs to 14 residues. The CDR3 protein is CASSPGQLIGAQYF. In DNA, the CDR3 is TGTGCCAGCAGCCCCGGACAGTTAATTGGGGCCCAGTACTTC.

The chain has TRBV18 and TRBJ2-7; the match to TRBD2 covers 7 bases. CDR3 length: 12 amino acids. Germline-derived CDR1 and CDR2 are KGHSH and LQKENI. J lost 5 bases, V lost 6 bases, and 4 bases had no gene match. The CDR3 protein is CASSPRGDEQYF. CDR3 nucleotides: TGTGCCAGCTCCCCCCGGGGGGACGAGCAGTACTTC.

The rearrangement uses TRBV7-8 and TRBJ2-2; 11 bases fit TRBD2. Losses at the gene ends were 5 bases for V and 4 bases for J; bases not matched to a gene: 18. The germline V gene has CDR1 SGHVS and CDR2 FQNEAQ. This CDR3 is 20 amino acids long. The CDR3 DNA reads TGTGCCAGCAGCCCTAGCCCACGACTAGCGGGAATAGTTGGCACCGGGGAGCTGTTTTTT. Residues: CASSPSPRLAGIVGTGELFF.

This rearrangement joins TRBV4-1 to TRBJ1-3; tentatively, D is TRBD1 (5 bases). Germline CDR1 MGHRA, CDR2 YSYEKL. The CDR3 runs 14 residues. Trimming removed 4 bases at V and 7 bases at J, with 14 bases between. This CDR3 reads CASSRGWGGNTIYF. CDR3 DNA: TGCGCCAGCAGCCGGGGTTGGGGGGGGAACACCATATATTTT.

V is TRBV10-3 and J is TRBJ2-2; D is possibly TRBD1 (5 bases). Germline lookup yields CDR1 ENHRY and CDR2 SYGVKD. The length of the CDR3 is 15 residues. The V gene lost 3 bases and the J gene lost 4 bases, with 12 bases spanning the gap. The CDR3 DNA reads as TGTGCCATCAGTGACTTTCAGGGTCTCACCGGGGAGCTGTTTTTT. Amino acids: CAISDFQGLTGELFF.

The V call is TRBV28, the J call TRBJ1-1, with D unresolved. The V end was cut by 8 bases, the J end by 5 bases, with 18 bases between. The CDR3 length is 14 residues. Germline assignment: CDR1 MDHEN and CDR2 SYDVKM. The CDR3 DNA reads TGTGCCAGCGTACCCCCTCCCGGGAAGACTGAAGCTTTCTTT. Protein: CASVPPPGKTEAFF.

In DNA form, the CDR3 reads TGTGCCAGCAGCTCTAGCGGGGGGGATAGCACAGATACGCAGTATTTT. This codes for CASSSSGGDSTDTQYF. J is TRBJ2-3 and V is TRBV7-8; 12 bases map to TRBD2. Germline V gene data show CDR1 as SGHVS and CDR2 as FQNEAQ. After removal of 4 bases from V and 0 bases from J, the junction contained 2 bases not matched to a gene. The CDR3 covers 16 residues.

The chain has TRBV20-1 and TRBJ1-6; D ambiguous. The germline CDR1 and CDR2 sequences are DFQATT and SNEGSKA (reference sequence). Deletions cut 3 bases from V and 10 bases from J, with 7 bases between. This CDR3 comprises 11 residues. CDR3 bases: TGCAGTGCTAGTGGAGGATCACCCCTCCACTTT. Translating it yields CSASGGSPLHF.

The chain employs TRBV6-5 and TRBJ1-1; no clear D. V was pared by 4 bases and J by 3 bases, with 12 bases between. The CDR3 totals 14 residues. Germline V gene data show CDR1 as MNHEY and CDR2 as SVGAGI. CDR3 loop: CASSSLLRYTEAFF. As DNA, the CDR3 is TGTGCCAGCAGTTCTCTACTTCGATACACTGAAGCTTTCTTT.

CDR3 amino acids: CASSQSPLAGSFVEQFF. The CDR3 coding sequence is TGTGCCAGCAGCCAATCCCCCCTAGCGGGATCATTCGTAGAGCAGTTCTTC. V and J are TRBV4-2 and TRBJ2-1; 9 bases align to TRBD2. Germline CDR1 and CDR2: LGHNA and YNFKEQ. The CDR3 loop spans 17 amino acids. Trimming removed 2 bases from V and 10 bases from J; junction bases left unmatched: 15.

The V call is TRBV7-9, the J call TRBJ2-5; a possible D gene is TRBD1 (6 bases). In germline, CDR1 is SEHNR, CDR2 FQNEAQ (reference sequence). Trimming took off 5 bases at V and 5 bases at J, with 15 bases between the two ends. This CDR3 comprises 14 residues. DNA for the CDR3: TGTGCCAGCAGCCAGAACAGGGTGTGGGAGACCCAGTACTTC. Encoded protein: CASSQNRVWETQYF.

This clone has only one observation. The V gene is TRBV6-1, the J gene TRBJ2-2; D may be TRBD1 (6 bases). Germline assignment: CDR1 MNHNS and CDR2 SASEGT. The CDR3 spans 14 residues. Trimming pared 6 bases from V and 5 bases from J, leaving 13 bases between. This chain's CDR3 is CASRQGKLTGELFF. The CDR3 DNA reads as TGTGCCAGCAGGCAGGGGAAATTGACCGGGGAGCTGTTTTTT.

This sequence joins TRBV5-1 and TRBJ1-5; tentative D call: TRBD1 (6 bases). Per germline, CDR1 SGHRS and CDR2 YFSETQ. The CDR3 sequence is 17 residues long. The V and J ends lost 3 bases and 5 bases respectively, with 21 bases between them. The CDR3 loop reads CASSSPTPQGADQPQHF. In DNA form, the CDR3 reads TGCGCCAGCAGCTCACCCACCCCACAGGGAGCTGATCAGCCCCAGCATTTT.

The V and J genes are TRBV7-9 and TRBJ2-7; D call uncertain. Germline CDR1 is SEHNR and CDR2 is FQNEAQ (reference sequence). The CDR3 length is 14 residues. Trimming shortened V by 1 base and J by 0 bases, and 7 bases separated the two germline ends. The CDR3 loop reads CASSLELTSYEQYF. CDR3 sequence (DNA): TGTGCCAGCAGCTTAGAGCTCACCTCCTACGAGCAGTACTTC. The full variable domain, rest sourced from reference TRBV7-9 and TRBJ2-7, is DTGVSQNPRHKITKRGQNVTFRCDPISEHNRLYWYRQTLGQGPEFLTYFQNEAQLEKSRLLSDRFSAERPKGSFSTLEIQRTEQGDSAMYLCASSLELTSYEQYFGPGTRLTVT.

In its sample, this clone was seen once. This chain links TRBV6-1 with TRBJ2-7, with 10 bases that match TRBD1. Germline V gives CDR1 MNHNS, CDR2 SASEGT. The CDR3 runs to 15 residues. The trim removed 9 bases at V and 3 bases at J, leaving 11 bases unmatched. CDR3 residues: CASTPRGQGDYEQYF. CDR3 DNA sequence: TGTGCCAGTACCCCCCGAGGACAGGGGGACTACGAGCAGTACTTC.

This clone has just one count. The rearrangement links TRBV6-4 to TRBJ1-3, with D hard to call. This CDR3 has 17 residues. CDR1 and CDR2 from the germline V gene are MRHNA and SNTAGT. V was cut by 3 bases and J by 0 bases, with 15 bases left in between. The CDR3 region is CASSDTHSPRSGNTIYF. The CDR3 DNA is TGTGCCAGCAGTGATACTCACAGCCCGCGCTCTGGAAACACCATATATTTT.